This note documents a single TCR beta chain sequence. Repertoires were generated with immunoSEQ multiplex PCR, while TCRdb's copy carries only in-frame clones and drops some. Of roughly 2.6 million clones in the sample, around 90% were seen once. This entry is derived from a study of shared clonotypes between healthy human individuals. Germline CDR1 is LGHNA and CDR2 is YSLEER. The CDR3 is 22 residues long. J was trimmed by 5 bases and V by 1 base; bases with no gene match: 19. Sequenced material: naive CD4+ T cells sorted from blood. Subset noted: CD45RA+ positively selected. This clonotype was obtained from a man in his late teens or twenties in good health. The chain recombines TRBV4-3 with TRBJ2-2; 13 bases line up with TRBD2. CDR3: CASSQAISRWTSGSPGTGELFF. CDR3 nucleotide sequence: TGCGCCAGCAGCCAAGCTATAAGCCGTTGGACTAGCGGGAGCCCGGGGACCGGGGAGCTGTTTTTT.